The sequence of this T cell receptor (beta chain) was determined in a study of T cells in localized non-small cell lung cancer. A remark on this clone: The antigen is unknown.

Sequenced by immunoSEQ multiplex PCR; TCRdb stores in-frame clones only, minus some. This sample carries around 21,000 clones, approximately 91% of them seen once, and the ten largest clones take 10% to 15%. Looked up from germline, CDR1 is MDHEN and CDR2 is SYDVKM. The CDR3 extends over 16 amino acids. Losses at the gene ends were 6 bases for V and 3 bases for J; bases not matched to a gene: 8. General observations from the study: The study detected a median about 50 of the top 100 tumor clones in adjacent lung. Measurement of T cell clonality placed uninvolved adjacent lung highest, above the level in tumor.

This chain uses TRBV28 with TRBJ2-3; 11 bases align to TRBD2. The clonotype originates from a male donor aged 60 or over with stage I lung adenocarcinoma. Sample: peripheral blood, taken before any cancer treatment. The CDR3 is CASSQGLAGLTDTQYF. For the CDR3, the DNA is TGTGCCAGCAGCCAAGGACTAGCGGGCCTAACAGATACGCAGTATTTT.